Shown below are 24 T cell receptor beta chains from a single sample sequenced in a study of PD-1 blockade in classical Hodgkin lymphoma. Clones were read by immunoSEQ multiplex PCR, and TCRdb kept only the in-frame ones, dropping some. Of nearly 55,000 clones listed, over 75% were seen once; the top ten hold less than 20%. Every single patient, without exception, relapsed after autologous stem cell transplantation, and brentuximab vedotin exposure varied. Sample: peripheral blood mononuclear cells (PBMCs), taken at baseline. The receptor set was obtained from a human donor with classical Hodgkin lymphoma.

The chain uses TRBV10-3 and TRBJ2-5, with D possibly being TRBD2 (6 bases). The CDR3 is made up of 13 amino acids. Germline CDR1 is ENHRY and CDR2 is SYGVKD. With 6 bases removed from V and 5 bases from J, the gap between germline ends came to 13 bases. CDR3 nucleotides: TGTGCCATCAGGCGGGACCCCCGGGAGACCCAGTACTTC. Encoded protein: CAIRRDPRETQYF.

The gene calls are TRBV25-1 and TRBJ2-2; 8 bases map to TRBD1. The V segment lost 5 bases and the J segment 5 bases; nucleotides outside the gene matches: 7. Germline V CDR1 and CDR2: MGHDK, SYGVNS. This CDR3 region has 15 residues. The CDR3 nucleotides read TGTGCCAGCAGTCCGCGGACAGGGTGGACCGGGGAGCTGTTTTTT. Translating gives CASSPRTGWTGELFF.

The J gene is TRBJ1-1, the V gene TRBV4-1; a possible D gene is TRBD1 (5 bases). The germline gives CDR1 MGHRA, CDR2 YSYEKL. The ends were cut back, 5 bases at V and 4 bases at J, with 17 bases in the middle. The CDR3 is 15 amino acids. Here the CDR3 reads CASSFSRGGGTEAFF. The CDR3 region has the DNA TGCGCCAGCAGCTTCTCACGGGGGGGTGGCACTGAAGCTTTCTTT.

The V call is TRBV5-8, the J call TRBJ2-7; D is ambiguous. Germline CDR1 is SGHTS and CDR2 is YDEGEE. This CDR3 comprises 12 residues. The V end lost 3 bases, the J end lost 2 bases, and 6 bases lay between the germline ends. The DNA for the CDR3 is TGTGCCAGCAGCTGGGATCCCTACGAGCAGTACGTC. Translated, it gives CASSWDPYEQYV.

The chain links TRBV5-1 to TRBJ1-2; 10 bases are shared with TRBD1. V lost 0 bases to trimming and J lost 5 bases; unmatched junction nucleotides: 4. The CDR3 is made up of 15 amino acids. Germline V lookup: CDR1 SGHRS, CDR2 YFSETQ. CDR3 protein: CASSLGGTGAYGYTF. The CDR3 DNA reads TGCGCCAGCAGCTTGGGAGGGACAGGGGCATATGGCTACACCTTC.

The chain combines TRBV7-2 with TRBJ1-1, with D possibly being TRBD1 (6 bases). V was pared by 3 bases and J by 1 base, with 12 bases between. Germline assignment: CDR1 SGHTA and CDR2 FQGNSA. The CDR3 length is 15 residues. For the CDR3, the DNA is TGTGCCAGCAGCTTGACAGGTCCGTGGAACACTGAAGCTTTCTTT. It encodes CASSLTGPWNTEAFF.

In its sample, this clone was seen once. The rearrangement links TRBV19 to TRBJ2-1; 8 positions match TRBD2. CDR3 length equals 15 residues. Germline CDR1 is LNHDA and CDR2 is SQIVND (reference sequence). V was clipped by 4 bases and J by 0 bases; unmatched bases: 2. The CDR3 here is CASSTTSDSYNEQFF. The CDR3 region has the DNA TGTGCCAGTAGTACGACTAGCGACTCCTACAATGAGCAGTTCTTC.

The chain combines TRBV19 with TRBJ2-1; 10 nucleotides align to TRBD2. Germline loops: CDR1 LNHDA, CDR2 SQIVND (reference sequence). Losses at the gene ends were 4 bases for V and 8 bases for J; bases not matched to a gene: 5. CDR3 size: 14 residues. The CDR3 nucleotides are TGTGCCAGTAGTAAGCGGGAGGGCTCACATGAGCAGTTCTTC. It codes for CASSKREGSHEQFF. The entire variable domain, with the rest obtained from reference TRBV19 and TRBJ2-1, is as follows: DGGITQSPKYLFRKEGQNVTLSCEQNLNHDAMYWYRQDPGQGLRLIYYSQIVNDFQKGDIAEGYSVSREKKESFPLTVTSAQKNPTAFYLCASSKREGSHEQFFGPGTRLTVL.

This clone was recorded a few times. The chain recombines TRBV2 with TRBJ1-5, with no clear D. V shed 2 bases and J shed 5 bases, with 10 bases lying between them. The germline CDR1 and CDR2 sequences are SNHLY and FYNNEI. The CDR3 consists of 14 residues. The CDR3 bases are TGTGCCAGCAGTGAACGGTTATGGGATCAGCCCCAGCATTTT. Translated, it gives CASSERLWDQPQHF.

The chain recombines TRBV5-1 with TRBJ2-1; TRBD2 agrees at 9 bases. Germline CDR1 reads SGHRS; CDR2 reads YFSETQ. The CDR3 is made up of 16 amino acids. The ends lost 3 bases at V and 9 bases at J; junction bases unmatched: 13. The CDR3 loop is CASSWAGLAGSFEQFF. The CDR3 coding sequence is TGCGCCAGCAGCTGGGCCGGGCTAGCGGGGTCCTTTGAGCAGTTCTTC.

J is TRBJ1-4 and V is TRBV5-4; a possible D gene is TRBD1 (6 bases). V was trimmed by 4 bases and J by 7 bases, leaving 20 bases between them. Germline V lookup: CDR1 SGHNT, CDR2 YYREEE (reference sequence). CDR3 length: 16 residues. The CDR3 spells CASSVGGGRVTEKLFF. In nucleotides, the CDR3 is TGTGCCAGCAGCGTCGGTGGGGGGCGCGTTACTGAAAAACTGTTTTTT.

This clone has more than one count but fewer than ten. The chain has TRBV7-2 and TRBJ2-5; no reliable D call. Germline-derived CDR1 and CDR2 are SGHTA and FQGNSA. Trimming cost V 5 bases and J 4 bases, with 14 bases left between them. This CDR3 has 14 residues. CDR3 sequence reads: CASSQAAYRETQYF. CDR3 coding DNA: TGTGCCAGCAGCCAAGCTGCGTACCGAGAGACCCAGTACTTC. The full variable domain, its missing parts supplied by reference TRBV7-2 and TRBJ2-5, is GAGVSQSPSNKVTEKGKDVELRCDPISGHTALYWYRQSLGQGLEFLIYFQGNSAPDKSGLPSDRFSAERTGGSVSTLTIQRTQQEDSAVYLCASSQAAYRETQYFGPGTRLLVL.

This chain connects TRBV7-8 to TRBJ2-2; the D is unclear. This CDR3 comprises 14 residues. V was pared by 2 bases and J by 0 bases, with 4 bases between. Germline V gene lookup returns CDR1 SGHVS and CDR2 FQNEAQ. The CDR3 DNA sequence: TGTGCCAGCAGCTTAAACTCGAACACCGGGGAGCTGTTTTTT. This sequence encodes CASSLNSNTGELFF.

V and J are TRBV10-3 and TRBJ2-2, with D uncertain. The CDR3 is 12 amino acids. The V gene's germline CDR1 is ENHRY and CDR2 SYGVKD. Trimming took off 8 bases at V and 2 bases at J, with 6 bases between the two ends. CDR3 region: CAIGPNTGELFF. The CDR3 DNA sequence: TGTGCCATCGGCCCTAACACCGGGGAGCTGTTTTTT.

This chain links TRBV5-4 with TRBJ1-1; perhaps TRBD1 as D (6 bases). CDR3 length: 15 amino acids. V was pared by 0 bases and J by 4 bases, with 13 bases between. From germline, CDR1 is SGHNT and CDR2 YYREEE (reference sequence). DNA for the CDR3: TGTGCCAGCAGCTTGGTACAGGGCAGGGGCACTGAAGCTTTCTTT. It translates to CASSLVQGRGTEAFF. The full variable domain, in which reference TRBV5-4 and TRBJ1-1 provide the parts outside the CDR3, is ETGVTQSPTHLIKTRGQQVTLRCSSQSGHNTVSWYQQALGQGPQFIFQYYREEENGRGNFPPRFSGLQFPNYSSELNVNALELDDSALYLCASSLVQGRGTEAFFGQGTRLTVV.

V and J are TRBV5-4 and TRBJ1-2; D gene uncertain. The CDR3 consists of 13 residues. The germline gives CDR1 SGHNT, CDR2 YYREEE (reference sequence). Trimming pared 4 bases from V and 0 bases from J, leaving 7 bases between. The CDR3 nucleotides are TGTGCCAGCAGCGAGGAGTCTAACTATGGCTACACCTTC. Translating it yields CASSEESNYGYTF.

This clone is a singleton in its sample. The chain links TRBV4-3 to TRBJ1-3; D is possibly TRBD1 (5 bases). Germline V gene sequence: CDR1 LGHNA, CDR2 YSLEER. V lost 0 bases to trimming and J lost 0 bases, with 9 bases between them. This CDR3 comprises 16 residues. The CDR3: CASSQDQGYSGNTIYF. The CDR3 region has the DNA TGCGCCAGCAGCCAAGATCAGGGCTACTCTGGAAACACCATATATTTT.

This chain joins TRBV30 and TRBJ1-4, with D possibly matching TRBD1 (5 bases). CDR3 length: 13 residues. CDR1 is GTSNPN and CDR2 is SVGIG in the germline V gene (reference sequence). V was trimmed by 0 bases and J by 5 bases, leaving 7 bases between them. CDR3 sequence (DNA): TGTGCCTGGAGTGTAGGGGCCAATGAAAAACTGTTTTTT. Its translation: CAWSVGANEKLFF.

The gene calls are TRBV9 and TRBJ1-1; weak D call: TRBD1 (5 bases). The CDR3 runs to 13 residues. V dropped 8 bases and J dropped 6 bases, with 17 bases sitting between them. Germline CDR1 is SGDLS and CDR2 is YYNGEE. The CDR3 DNA reads as TGTGCCAGTAGCCGGGACGGATCCGCTGAAGCTTTCTTT. Translation: CASSRDGSAEAFF. The variable domain in full, completed from reference TRBV9 and TRBJ1-1, reads DSGVTQTPKHLITATGQRVTLRCSPRSGDLSVYWYQQSLDQGLQFLIQYYNGEERAKGNILERFSAQQFPDLHSELNLSSLELGDSALYFCASSRDGSAEAFFGQGTRLTVV.

The CDR3 DNA follows: TGTGCCAGCAGTGAAGCGCTGGGGGTTACTGAAGCTTTCTTT. Translated: CASSEALGVTEAFF. The chain uses TRBV6-1 and TRBJ1-1, with D possibly being TRBD1 (5 bases). V dropped 0 bases and J dropped 5 bases, with 10 bases sitting between them. The CDR3 has 14 amino acids. Germline values: CDR1 MNHNS, CDR2 SASEGT.

This chain joins TRBV18 and TRBJ1-2, with D perhaps TRBD1 (6 bases). The CDR3 has 14 amino acids. In germline, CDR1 is KGHSH, CDR2 LQKENI. Trimming removed 3 bases from V and 5 bases from J, with 13 bases in between. The CDR3 nucleotides read TGTGCCAGCTCACCCGCCGGGACATTTTATGGCTACACCTTC. Translating it yields CASSPAGTFYGYTF.

This clone turned up a few times. V gene TRBV7-9 combines with J gene TRBJ2-2; 9 nucleotides align to TRBD1. The ends lost 6 bases at V and 2 bases at J; junction bases unmatched: 4. This CDR3 is built from 15 residues. The V gene's germline CDR1 is SEHNR and CDR2 FQNEAQ (reference sequence). CDR3 nucleotide sequence: TGTGCCAGCAGTTGGGACAGGGTCAACACCGGGGAGCTGTTTTTT. It codes for CASSWDRVNTGELFF.

The rearrangement joins TRBV30 to TRBJ1-2; TRBD1 aligns across 8 bases. CDR1 and CDR2 from the germline V gene are GTSNPN and SVGIG (reference sequence). Trimming took 8 bases from V and 7 from J; bases not matched to a gene: 6. The CDR3 spans 11 residues. This chain's CDR3 is CAVRDRFGYTF. The DNA for the CDR3 is TGTGCCGTCCGGGACAGGTTTGGCTACACCTTC.

The chain joins TRBV4-1 to TRBJ2-7; 9 bases match TRBD2. Trimming at V came to 3 bases and at J to 6 bases, leaving 12 bases not matched to a gene. CDR1 and CDR2 (germline): MGHRA, YSYEKL. The CDR3 totals 16 residues. The DNA of the CDR3 is TGCGCCAGCAGCCAGGGACTAGCACCCCCGGTACTCGAGCAGTACTTC. It specifies CASSQGLAPPVLEQYF.